This record concerns one TCR beta chain sequence. This sample is drawn from a study of CD8 T cells in Susac syndrome. Germline V lookup: CDR1 MNHEY, CDR2 SMNVEV (reference sequence). Trimming removed 3 bases at V and 5 bases at J, with 11 bases between. There are 13 residues in the CDR3. cDNA came from 0.5 to 1 ug RNA primed by random hexamers. TCRdb ran MiXCR on the immunoSEQ multiplex PCR reads and lists one entry per CDR3 protein. In the table there are about 290,000 distinct CDR3 sequences, about 82% of which are singletons. This clonotype originated in a human donor with multiple sclerosis. This chain joins TRBV27 and TRBJ2-7, with no clear D. Sequencing was carried out using CD8+ T cells from PBMCs. In nucleotides, the CDR3 is TGTGCCAGCAGTTTCTCGGCAGTCCACGAGCAGTACTTC. Translating gives CASSFSAVHEQYF.